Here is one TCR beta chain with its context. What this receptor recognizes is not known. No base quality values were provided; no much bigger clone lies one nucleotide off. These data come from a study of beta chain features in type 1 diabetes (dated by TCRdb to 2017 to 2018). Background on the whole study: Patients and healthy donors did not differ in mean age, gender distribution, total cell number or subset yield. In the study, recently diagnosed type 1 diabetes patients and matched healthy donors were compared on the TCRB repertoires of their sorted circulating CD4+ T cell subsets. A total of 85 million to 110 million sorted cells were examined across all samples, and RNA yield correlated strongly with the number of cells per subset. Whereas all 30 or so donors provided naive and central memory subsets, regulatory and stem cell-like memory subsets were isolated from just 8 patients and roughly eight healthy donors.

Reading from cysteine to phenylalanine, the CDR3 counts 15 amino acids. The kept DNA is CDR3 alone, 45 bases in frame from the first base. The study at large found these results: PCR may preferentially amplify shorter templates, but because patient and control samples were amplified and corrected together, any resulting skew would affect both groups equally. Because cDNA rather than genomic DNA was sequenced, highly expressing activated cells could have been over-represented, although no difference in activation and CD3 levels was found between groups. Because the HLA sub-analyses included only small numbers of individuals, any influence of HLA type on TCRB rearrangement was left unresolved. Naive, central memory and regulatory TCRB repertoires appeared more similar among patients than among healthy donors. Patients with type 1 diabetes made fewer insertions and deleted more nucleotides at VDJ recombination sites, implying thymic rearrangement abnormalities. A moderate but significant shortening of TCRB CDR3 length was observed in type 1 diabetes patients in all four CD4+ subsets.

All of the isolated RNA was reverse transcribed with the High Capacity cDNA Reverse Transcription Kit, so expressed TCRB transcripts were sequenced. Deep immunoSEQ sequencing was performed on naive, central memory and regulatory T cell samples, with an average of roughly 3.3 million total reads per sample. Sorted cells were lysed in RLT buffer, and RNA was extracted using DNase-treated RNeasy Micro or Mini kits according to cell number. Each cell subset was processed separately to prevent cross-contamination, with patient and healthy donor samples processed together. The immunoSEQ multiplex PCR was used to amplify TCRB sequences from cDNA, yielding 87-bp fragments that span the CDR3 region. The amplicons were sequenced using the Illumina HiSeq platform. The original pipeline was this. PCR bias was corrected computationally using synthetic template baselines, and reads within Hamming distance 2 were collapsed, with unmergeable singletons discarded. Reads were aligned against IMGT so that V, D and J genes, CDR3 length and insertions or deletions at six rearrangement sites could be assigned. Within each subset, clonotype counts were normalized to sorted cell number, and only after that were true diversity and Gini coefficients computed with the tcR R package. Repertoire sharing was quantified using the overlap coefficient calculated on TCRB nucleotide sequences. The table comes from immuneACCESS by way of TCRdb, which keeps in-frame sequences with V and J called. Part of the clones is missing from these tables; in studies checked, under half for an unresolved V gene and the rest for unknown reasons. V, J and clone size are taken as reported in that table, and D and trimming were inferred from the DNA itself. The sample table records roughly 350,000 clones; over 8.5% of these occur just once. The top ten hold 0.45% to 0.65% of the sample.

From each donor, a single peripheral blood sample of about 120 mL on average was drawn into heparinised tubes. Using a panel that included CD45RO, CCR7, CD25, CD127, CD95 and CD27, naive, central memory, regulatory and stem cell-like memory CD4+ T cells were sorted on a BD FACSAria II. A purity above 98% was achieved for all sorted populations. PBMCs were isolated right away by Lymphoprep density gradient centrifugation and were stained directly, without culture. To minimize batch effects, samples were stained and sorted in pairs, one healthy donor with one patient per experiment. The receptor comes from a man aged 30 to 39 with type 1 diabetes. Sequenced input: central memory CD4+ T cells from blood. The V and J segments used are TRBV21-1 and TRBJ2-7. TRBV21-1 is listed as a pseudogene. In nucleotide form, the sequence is TGTGCCAGCAGCAAAGGGGGGTTCTTCTCCTACGAGCAGTACTTC. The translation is CASSKGGFFSYEQYF.